This TCR beta chain was sequenced in a study of T cells expressing NK-cell markers. Study details: In sorted CD3+CD56+NKG2C+, CD3+CD56+NKG2C- and CD3+CD56-NKG2C+ T cells, TCR beta repertoires were obtained. Eight donors were sequenced, of whom seven were HCMV-seropositive, while the remaining one was HCMV-seronegative.

Of note for this clonotype: Its antigen remains unknown.

General observations from the study: As a fraction of CD8+ T cells, dominant NKG2C+ clonotypes reached about 1.0-8% in six donors. The CD3+CD56-NKG2C+ fraction of a few donors was likewise dominated by these clonotypes.

TCRdb reworked the 5' RACE reads into one entry per CDR3 protein, no DNA. The table lists roughly 300,000 distinct CDR3 sequences. The CDR3 runs 16 residues. Germline lookup yields CDR1 MDHEN and CDR2 SYDVKM. J is TRBJ2-5 and V is TRBV28; TCRdb lists TRBD1, though no DNA is available to test this call. The source material was blood T cells: a sorted CD56 or NKG2C T cell subset, CD4+ or CD8+ T cells, or bulk PBMC T cells (not recorded which). This receptor was taken from a woman aged 18 to 75 in good health. CDR3 residues: CASIEGTGGYQETQYF.